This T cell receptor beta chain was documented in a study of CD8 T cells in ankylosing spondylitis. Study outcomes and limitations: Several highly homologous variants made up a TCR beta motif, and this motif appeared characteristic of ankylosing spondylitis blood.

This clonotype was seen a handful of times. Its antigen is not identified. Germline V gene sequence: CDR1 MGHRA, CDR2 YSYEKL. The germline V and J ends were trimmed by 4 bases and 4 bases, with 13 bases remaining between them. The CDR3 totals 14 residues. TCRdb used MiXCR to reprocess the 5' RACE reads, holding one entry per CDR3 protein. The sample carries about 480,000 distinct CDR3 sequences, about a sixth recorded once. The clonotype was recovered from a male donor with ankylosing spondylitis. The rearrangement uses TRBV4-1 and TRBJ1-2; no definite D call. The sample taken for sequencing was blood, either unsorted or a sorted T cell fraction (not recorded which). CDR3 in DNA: TGCGCCAGCAGCCCGGACCTAACGGGCTATGGCTACACCTTC. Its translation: CASSPDLTGYGYTF.